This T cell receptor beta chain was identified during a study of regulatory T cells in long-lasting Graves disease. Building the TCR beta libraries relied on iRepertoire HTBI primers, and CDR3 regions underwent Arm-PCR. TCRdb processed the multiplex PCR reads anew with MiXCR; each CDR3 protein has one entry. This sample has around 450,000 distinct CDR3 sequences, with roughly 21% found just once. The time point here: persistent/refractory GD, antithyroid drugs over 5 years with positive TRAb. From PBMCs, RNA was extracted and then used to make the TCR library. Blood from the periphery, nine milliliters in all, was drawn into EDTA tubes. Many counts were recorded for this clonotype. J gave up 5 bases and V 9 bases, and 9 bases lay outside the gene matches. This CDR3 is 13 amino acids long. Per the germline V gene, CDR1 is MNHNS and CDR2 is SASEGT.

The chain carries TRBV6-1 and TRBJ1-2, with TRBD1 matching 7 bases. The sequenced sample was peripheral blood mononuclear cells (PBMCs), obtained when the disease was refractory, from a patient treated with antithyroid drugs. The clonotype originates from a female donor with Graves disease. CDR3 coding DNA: TGTGCCAGGGAGTTGACGGGACAGTATGGCTACACCTTC. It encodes CARELTGQYGYTF.